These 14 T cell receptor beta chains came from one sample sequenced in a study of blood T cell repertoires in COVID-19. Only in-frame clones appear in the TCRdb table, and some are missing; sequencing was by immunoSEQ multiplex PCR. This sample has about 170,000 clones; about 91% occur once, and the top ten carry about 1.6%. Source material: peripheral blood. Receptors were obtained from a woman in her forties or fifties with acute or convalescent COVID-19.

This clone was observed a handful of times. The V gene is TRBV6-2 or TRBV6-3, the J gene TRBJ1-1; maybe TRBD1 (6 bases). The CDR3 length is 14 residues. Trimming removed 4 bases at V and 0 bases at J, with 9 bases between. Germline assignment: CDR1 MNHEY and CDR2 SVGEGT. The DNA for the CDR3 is TGTGCCAGCAGTTCTGACAGGTTGAACACTGAAGCTTTCTTT. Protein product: CASSSDRLNTEAFF.

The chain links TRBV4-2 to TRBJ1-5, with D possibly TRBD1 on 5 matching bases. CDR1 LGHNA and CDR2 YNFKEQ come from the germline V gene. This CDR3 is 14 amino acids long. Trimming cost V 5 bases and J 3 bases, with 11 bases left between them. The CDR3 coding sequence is TGTGCCAGCAGCAGTGGGGGGATCAATCAGCCCCAGCATTTT. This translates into CASSSGGINQPQHF.

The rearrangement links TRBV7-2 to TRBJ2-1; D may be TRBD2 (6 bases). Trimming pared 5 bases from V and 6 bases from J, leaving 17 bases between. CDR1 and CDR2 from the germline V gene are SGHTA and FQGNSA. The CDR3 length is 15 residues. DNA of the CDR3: TGTGCCAGCAGCCCTGCGTGGGACTTGTTCAATGAGCAGTTCTTC. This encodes CASSPAWDLFNEQFF.

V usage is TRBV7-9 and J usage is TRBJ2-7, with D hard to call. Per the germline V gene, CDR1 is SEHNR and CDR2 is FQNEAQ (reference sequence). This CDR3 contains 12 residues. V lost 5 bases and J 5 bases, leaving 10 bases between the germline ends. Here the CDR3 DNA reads TGTGCCAGCAGCCCACTCGTGGACGAGCAGTACTTC. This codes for CASSPLVDEQYF.

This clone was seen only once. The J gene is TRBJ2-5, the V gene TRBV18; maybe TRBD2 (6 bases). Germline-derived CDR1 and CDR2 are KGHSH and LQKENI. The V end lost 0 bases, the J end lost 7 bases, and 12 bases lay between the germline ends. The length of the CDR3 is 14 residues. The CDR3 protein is CASSPPGTPGTQYF. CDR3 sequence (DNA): TGTGCCAGCTCACCACCCGGGACTCCGGGGACCCAGTACTTC.

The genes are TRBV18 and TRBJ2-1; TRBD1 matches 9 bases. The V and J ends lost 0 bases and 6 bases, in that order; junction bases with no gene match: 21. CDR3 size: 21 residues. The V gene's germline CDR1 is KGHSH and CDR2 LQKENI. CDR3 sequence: CASSPPGQGRSSGYSGNEQFF. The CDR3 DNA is TGTGCCAGCTCACCACCCGGACAGGGGAGGAGTAGCGGGTATTCGGGCAATGAGCAGTTCTTC.

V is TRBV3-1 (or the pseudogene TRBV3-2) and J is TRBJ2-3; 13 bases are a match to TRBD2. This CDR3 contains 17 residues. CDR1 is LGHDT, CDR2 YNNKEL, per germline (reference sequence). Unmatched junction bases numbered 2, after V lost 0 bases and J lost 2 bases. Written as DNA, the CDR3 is TGTGCCAGCAGCCAAGATGGACTAGCGGGGGTCACAGATACGCAGTATTTT. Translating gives CASSQDGLAGVTDTQYF.

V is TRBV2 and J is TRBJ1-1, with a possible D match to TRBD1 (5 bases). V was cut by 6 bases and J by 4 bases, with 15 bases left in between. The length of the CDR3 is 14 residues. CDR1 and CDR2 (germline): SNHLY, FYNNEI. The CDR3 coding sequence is TGTGCCAGCAGCGAAAACCGGGGGGGCACTGAAGCTTTCTTT. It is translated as CASSENRGGTEAFF.

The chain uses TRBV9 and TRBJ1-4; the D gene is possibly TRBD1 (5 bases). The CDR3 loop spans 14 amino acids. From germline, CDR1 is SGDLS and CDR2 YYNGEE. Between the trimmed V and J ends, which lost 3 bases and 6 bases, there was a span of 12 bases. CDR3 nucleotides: TGTGCCAGCAGCGGTGGGTCCAGGGATGAAAAACTGTTTTTT. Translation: CASSGGSRDEKLFF.

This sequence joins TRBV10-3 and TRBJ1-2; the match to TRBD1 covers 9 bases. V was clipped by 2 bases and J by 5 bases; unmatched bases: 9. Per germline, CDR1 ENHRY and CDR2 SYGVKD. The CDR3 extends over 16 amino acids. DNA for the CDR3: TGTGCCATCAGTGAGGCGACAGGGGGATCTGGATATGGCTACACCTTC. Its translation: CAISEATGGSGYGYTF.

CDR3 sequence reads: CASSPGLAIYNEQFF. The CDR3 nucleotides are TGTGCCAGCAGTCCGGGACTAGCGATCTACAATGAGCAGTTCTTC. J is TRBJ2-1 and V is TRBV6-5; TRBD2 agrees at 10 bases. Germline V gene sequence: CDR1 MNHEY, CDR2 SVGAGI. V shed 5 bases and J 3 bases; nucleotides not matched to a gene: 4. The CDR3 extends over 15 amino acids.

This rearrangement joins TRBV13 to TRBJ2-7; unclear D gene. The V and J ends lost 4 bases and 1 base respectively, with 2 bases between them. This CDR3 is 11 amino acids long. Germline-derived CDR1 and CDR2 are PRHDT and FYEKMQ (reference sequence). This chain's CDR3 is CASSSSYEQYF. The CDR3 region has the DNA TGTGCCAGCAGCTCTTCCTACGAGCAGTACTTC.

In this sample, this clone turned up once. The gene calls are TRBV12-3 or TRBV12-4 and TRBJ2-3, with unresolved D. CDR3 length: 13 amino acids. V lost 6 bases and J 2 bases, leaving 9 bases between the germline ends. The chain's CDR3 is CASSLVDTDTQYF. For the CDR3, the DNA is TGTGCCAGCAGCCTAGTCGACACAGATACGCAGTATTTT.

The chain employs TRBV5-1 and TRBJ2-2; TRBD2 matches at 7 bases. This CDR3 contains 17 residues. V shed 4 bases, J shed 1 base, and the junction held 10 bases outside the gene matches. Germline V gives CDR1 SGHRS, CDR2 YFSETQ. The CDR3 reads CASSLNGLVQNTGELFF. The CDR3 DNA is TGCGCCAGCAGCCTGAACGGACTAGTCCAGAACACCGGGGAGCTGTTTTTT.